These 9 T cell receptor beta chains share one sample of origin, sequenced in a study of shared clonotypes between healthy human individuals. The table came from immunoSEQ multiplex PCR; TCRdb's copy has only in-frame clones and leaves some out. The sample records about 500,000 clones, around 77% being singletons. Sequenced: PBMCs. The receptors originated from a woman between 35 and 50 years old in good health. Some clones in this sample may be carry-over from other donors' samples.

V gene TRBV18 combines with J gene TRBJ1-1; 8 bases are shared with TRBD1. The CDR3 spans 15 residues. V was clipped by 3 bases and J by 4 bases; unmatched bases: 7. Germline CDR1 KGHSH, CDR2 LQKENI. The CDR3, as DNA: TGTGCCAGCTCACCCGACAGGGGAGAAAGCACTGAAGCTTTCTTT. Translation gives CASSPDRGESTEAFF.

On this clone itself: The sample carries other DNA sequences with the same CDR3. CDR3 in amino acids: CASSIRALNTEAFF. The CDR3 DNA sequence: TGTGCCAGTAGTATCAGGGCCCTGAACACTGAAGCTTTCTTT. The V and J genes are TRBV19 and TRBJ1-1, with D perhaps TRBD1 (5 bases). CDR1 is LNHDA, CDR2 SQIVND, per germline (reference sequence). Trimming took off 3 bases at V and 0 bases at J, with 8 bases between the two ends. The CDR3 is 14 amino acids. The full variable domain, rest sourced from reference TRBV19 and TRBJ1-1, is DGGITQSPKYLFRKEGQNVTLSCEQNLNHDAMYWYRQDPGQGLRLIYYSQIVNDFQKGDIAEGYSVSREKKESFPLTVTSAQKNPTAFYLCASSIRALNTEAFFGQGTRLTVV.

The CDR3, as DNA: TGTGCCAGCAGCGTAAGTTGGGGGTCCCAAGAGACCCAGTACTTC. Its translation is CASSVSWGSQETQYF. This chain uses TRBV9 with TRBJ2-5, with D perhaps given as TRBD1 or TRBD2 (5 bases each). Looked up from germline, CDR1 is SGDLS and CDR2 is YYNGEE. V lost 1 base and J 1 base, leaving 11 bases between the germline ends. There are 15 residues in the CDR3.

A note on this clone: A far larger clone is one nucleotide away, so this likely arose from a read error. Other DNA sequences from this sample encode an identical CDR3 as well. The gene calls are TRBV7-9 and TRBJ2-7, with D perhaps TRBD1 (6 bases). The CDR3 loop spans 15 amino acids. V was cut by 5 bases and J by 3 bases, with 17 bases left in between. Germline V CDR1 and CDR2: SEHNR, FQNEAQ (reference sequence). CDR3 loop: CASSPPTGNLYEQYF. The CDR3 DNA sequence: TGTGCCAGCAGCCCCCCTACAGGGAATCTCTACGAGCAGTACTTC. The variable domain in full, with the rest retrieved from reference TRBV7-9 and TRBJ2-7, is DTGVSQNPRHKITKRGQNVTFRCDPISEHNRLYWYRQTLGQGPEFLTYFQNEAQLEKSRLLSDRFSAERPKGSFSTLEIQRTEQGDSAMYLCASSPPTGNLYEQYFGPGTRLTVT.

This clone is a singleton in its sample. The gene calls are TRBV9 and TRBJ2-2, with no clear D. CDR3 size: 15 residues. Germline CDR1 SGDLS, CDR2 YYNGEE. V lost 0 bases and J 7 bases, leaving 13 bases between the germline ends. DNA of the CDR3: TGTGCCAGCAGCGTAGGGAGTAGCTTCGTCGGGGAGCTGTTTTTT. This sequence encodes CASSVGSSFVGELFF.

The J gene is TRBJ1-2, the V gene TRBV5-5; TRBD1 agrees at 8 bases. The CDR3 is 15 residues long. The ends lost 4 bases at V and 8 bases at J; junction bases unmatched: 13. Looked up from germline, CDR1 is SGHKS and CDR2 is YYEKEE (reference sequence). The CDR3 DNA reads as TGTGCCAGCAGCCCGGGACCGGGACAGGTTCAAGGCTACACCTTC. This encodes CASSPGPGQVQGYTF.

Note on this clone: One base away lies a much larger clone, so this may be a sequencing read error. The J gene is TRBJ2-7, the V gene TRBV15; 7 bases are a match to TRBD1. The CDR3 loop spans 13 amino acids. Germline V gene sequence: CDR1 LNHNV, CDR2 YYDKDF (reference sequence). The DNA of the CDR3 is TGTGCCGCCAGCAGAGACACGGACAGGGAGCAGTACTTC. Encoded protein: CAASRDTDREQYF.

This chain uses TRBV5-4 with TRBJ2-4; 8 bases are shared with TRBD2. With V trimmed by 0 bases and J by 4 bases, 3 bases remained unmatched. The CDR3 is made up of 15 amino acids. Germline V gene sequence: CDR1 SGHNT, CDR2 YYREEE (reference sequence). CDR3 sequence: CASSLVVAGKNIQYF. The CDR3 DNA follows: TGTGCCAGCAGCTTGGTTGTAGCGGGGAAAAACATTCAGTACTTC.

This clone occurred once. A read error likely explains this, since a far larger clone differs by one base. V gene TRBV30 combines with J gene TRBJ1-1; D unclear. Trimming shortened V by 5 bases and J by 1 base, and 11 bases separated the two germline ends. The CDR3 totals 13 residues. The germline gives CDR1 GTSNPN, CDR2 SVGIG (reference sequence). This CDR3 is CAWDCNENTEAFF. The CDR3 DNA follows: TGTGCCTGGGACTGTAATGAGAACACTGAAGCTTTCTTT.